The 14 T cell receptor beta chains listed next were all sequenced from one sample in a study of cytomegalovirus exposure and HLA in healthy donors. 13 Jbeta primers and 60 Vbeta primers were used for the PCR. Measured with immunoSEQ multiplex PCR; TCRdb has only the in-frame clones, and not every one. The table records roughly 150,000 clones, approximately 79% of them present only once. The sample was PBMCs. The receptors were gathered from a male donor in good health and CMV-seronegative.

CDR3 protein: CASSLQQGRSYEQYF. The CDR3 DNA reads TGTGCCAGCAGCTTGCAACAGGGGCGGTCCTACGAGCAGTACTTC. The chain links TRBV5-5 to TRBJ2-7; 7 bases map to TRBD1. The CDR3 sequence is 15 residues long. V was pared by 1 base and J by 1 base, with 5 bases of the junction left unmatched. Germline CDR1 SGHKS, CDR2 YYEKEE (reference sequence).

The V and J genes are TRBV6-5 and TRBJ2-7; 9 bases are a match to TRBD1. The CDR3 is 14 residues long. V was pared by 4 bases and J by 4 bases, with 5 bases of the junction left unmatched. CDR1 is MNHEY and CDR2 is SVGAGI in the germline V gene. CDR3 loop: CASSLQGANYEQYF. Written as DNA, the CDR3 is TGTGCCAGCAGTTTACAGGGGGCAAATTACGAGCAGTACTTC.

This chain connects TRBV6-6 to TRBJ1-5, with 7 bases matching TRBD1. The ends lost 5 bases at V and 3 bases at J; junction bases unmatched: 7. Germline V gives CDR1 MNHNY, CDR2 SVGAGI (reference sequence). There are 15 residues in the CDR3. The CDR3, as DNA: TGTGCCAGCAGTCGACAGGGACTTACCAATCAGCCCCAGCATTTT. Translated: CASSRQGLTNQPQHF.

V usage is TRBV7-9 and J usage is TRBJ2-5, with 10 bases that match TRBD1. Unmatched junction bases numbered 2, after V lost 4 bases and J lost 3 bases. Germline V gives CDR1 SEHNR, CDR2 FQNEAQ (reference sequence). CDR3 size: 14 residues. CDR3 coding DNA: TGTGCCAGCAGCTACGGACAGGGGGAAGAGACCCAGTACTTC. Translating it yields CASSYGQGEETQYF.

The chain employs TRBV18 and TRBJ2-2; D unclear. With 3 bases removed from V and 1 base from J, the gap between germline ends came to 3 bases. This CDR3 has 13 amino acids. Germline lookup yields CDR1 KGHSH and CDR2 LQKENI. The CDR3 nucleotides read TGTGCCAGCTCACCCGGGAACACCGGGGAGCTGTTTTTT. Translated, it gives CASSPGNTGELFF.

The chain combines TRBV4-1 with TRBJ2-5; D possibly corresponds to TRBD2 (7 bases). The germline V gene has CDR1 MGHRA and CDR2 YSYEKL. V lost 3 bases to trimming and J lost 7 bases, with 21 bases between them. This CDR3 is built from 16 residues. CDR3: CASSQAPRGAPGTQYF. CDR3 coding DNA: TGCGCCAGCAGCCAGGCCCCACGGGGGGCCCCGGGGACCCAGTACTTC.

This clone has more than one count but fewer than ten. The CDR3 sequence is CASSPRDRGLLSGANVLTF. In DNA form, the CDR3 reads TGTGCCAGCTCACCCCGGGACAGGGGGCTTTTGTCTGGGGCCAACGTCCTGACTTTC. The chain is built from TRBV18 and TRBJ2-6; 12 nucleotides match TRBD1. The trim removed 3 bases at V and 1 base at J, leaving 7 bases unmatched. The CDR3 runs to 19 residues. Per germline, CDR1 KGHSH and CDR2 LQKENI.

This clone is a singleton in its sample. This chain links TRBV5-6 with TRBJ2-7; tentative D call: TRBD2 (7 bases). The V end was cut by 3 bases, the J end by 2 bases, with 24 bases between. CDR3 size: 18 residues. Looked up from germline, CDR1 is SGHDT and CDR2 is YYEEEE. The CDR3 spells CASSSGATGGPYAYEQYF. Written as DNA, the CDR3 is TGTGCCAGCAGCTCGGGCGCTACGGGGGGCCCCTACGCCTACGAGCAGTACTTC.

The V and J genes are TRBV18 and TRBJ2-7; tentatively, D is TRBD2 (5 bases). CDR1 is KGHSH, CDR2 LQKENI, per germline. The CDR3 totals 14 residues. V dropped 6 bases and J dropped 3 bases, with 15 bases sitting between them. CDR3 bases: TGTGCCAGCTCTCCGACCCGGGAAAACTACGAGCAGTACTTC. It translates to CASSPTRENYEQYF.

V and J are TRBV6-1 and TRBJ2-2; D may be TRBD1 (6 bases). The CDR3 has 17 amino acids. V lost 4 bases and J 2 bases, leaving 17 bases between the germline ends. Germline assignment: CDR1 MNHNS and CDR2 SASEGT. The CDR3 DNA sequence: TGTGCCAGCAGTGCCGCTACGGCAGGGGTTAACACCGGGGAGCTGTTTTTT. Translated, it gives CASSAATAGVNTGELFF.

This rearrangement joins TRBV9 to TRBJ2-3; 10 bases map to TRBD2. There are 15 residues in the CDR3. Germline CDR1 and CDR2: SGDLS and YYNGEE. The ends lost 0 bases at V and 4 bases at J; junction bases unmatched: 2. The CDR3 region is CASSVGLAGPDTQYF. CDR3 sequence (DNA): TGTGCCAGCAGCGTAGGACTAGCGGGCCCAGATACGCAGTATTTT.

The V and J genes are TRBV5-6 and TRBJ2-1; 10 bases line up with TRBD1. V trimming: 3 bases; J trimming: 12 bases; junction bases outside the gene matches: 9. CDR1 and CDR2 (germline): SGHDT, YYEEEE. This CDR3 is built from 14 residues. CDR3 loop: CASSSGTGALPQFF. DNA of the CDR3: TGTGCCAGCAGCTCCGGGACAGGGGCTTTGCCGCAGTTCTTC. The full variable domain, rest sourced from reference TRBV5-6 and TRBJ2-1, is DAGVTQSPTHLIKTRGQQVTLRCSPKSGHDTVSWYQQALGQGPQFIFQYYEEEERQRGNFPDRFSGHQFPNYSSELNVNALLLGDSALYLCASSSGTGALPQFFGPGTRLTVL.

As for this clone: At the DNA level, this CDR3 is encoded by other sequences in the same sample as well. The chain has TRBV6-5 and TRBJ1-2, with TRBD1 as a possible D gene (5 bases). The CDR3 has 13 residues. Deletions cut 4 bases from V and 3 bases from J, with 9 bases between. Germline V gives CDR1 MNHEY, CDR2 SVGAGI. The CDR3 region is CASSSTGDYGYTF. The CDR3 bases are TGTGCCAGCAGTTCTACAGGCGACTATGGCTACACCTTC.

This clone has a single count. CDR3 region: CASSFPRGANEQFF. The CDR3 DNA reads TGTGCCAGCAGCTTTCCCAGGGGGGCCAATGAGCAGTTCTTC. The chain joins TRBV7-9 to TRBJ2-1; D might be TRBD1 (7 bases). The CDR3 loop spans 14 amino acids. With 3 bases removed from V and 6 bases from J, the gap between germline ends came to 12 bases. Looked up from germline, CDR1 is SEHNR and CDR2 is FQNEAQ (reference sequence). The full variable domain, its missing parts supplied by reference TRBV7-9 and TRBJ2-1, is DTGVSQNPRHKITKRGQNVTFRCDPISEHNRLYWYRQTLGQGPEFLTYFQNEAQLEKSRLLSDRFSAERPKGSFSTLEIQRTEQGDSAMYLCASSFPRGANEQFFGPGTRLTVL.